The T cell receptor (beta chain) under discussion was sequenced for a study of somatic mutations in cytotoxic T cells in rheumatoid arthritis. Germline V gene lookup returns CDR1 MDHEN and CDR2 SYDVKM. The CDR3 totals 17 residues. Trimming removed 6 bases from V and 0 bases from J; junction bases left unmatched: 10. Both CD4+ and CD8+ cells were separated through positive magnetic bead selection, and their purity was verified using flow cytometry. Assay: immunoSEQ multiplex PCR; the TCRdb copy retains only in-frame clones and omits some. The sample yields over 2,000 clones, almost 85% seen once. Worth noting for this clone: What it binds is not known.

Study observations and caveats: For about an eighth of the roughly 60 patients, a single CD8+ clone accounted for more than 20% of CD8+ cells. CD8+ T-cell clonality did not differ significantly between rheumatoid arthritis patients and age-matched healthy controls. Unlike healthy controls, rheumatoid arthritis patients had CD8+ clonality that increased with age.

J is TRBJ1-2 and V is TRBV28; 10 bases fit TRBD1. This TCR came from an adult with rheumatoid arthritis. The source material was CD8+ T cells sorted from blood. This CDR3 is CASRIPRGQGTNYGYTF. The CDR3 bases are TGTGCCAGCAGAATCCCCCGGGGACAGGGGACTAACTATGGCTACACCTTC.